The 20 T cell receptor beta chains listed next were all sequenced from one sample in a study of T cell responses to AZD1222 COVID-19 vaccine. Sequenced by immunoSEQ multiplex PCR; TCRdb stores in-frame clones only, minus some. The sample holds approximately 110,000 clones, 80% to 95% seen once. The specimen was peripheral blood, collected 28 days after the second AZD1222 dose. Source of these receptors: an adult who received the AZD1222 COVID-19 vaccine.

This clone was found a few times. The V call is TRBV12-3 or TRBV12-4, the J call TRBJ1-4; D call uncertain. Trimming left V 3 bases short and J 3 bases short, with 2 bases between. The CDR3 has 12 residues. The CDR3 spells CASSLANEKLFF. CDR3 in DNA: TGTGCCAGCAGTTTGGCTAATGAAAAACTGTTTTTT.

V is TRBV6-5 and J is TRBJ2-1; 7 bases align to TRBD1. This CDR3 spans 14 amino acids. Germline lookup yields CDR1 MNHEY and CDR2 SVGAGI. V trimming: 11 bases; J trimming: 1 base; junction bases outside the gene matches: 8. The CDR3 loop reads CAASPQGSYNEQFF. Written as DNA, the CDR3 is TGTGCCGCCAGCCCACAGGGGTCCTACAATGAGCAGTTCTTC.

This chain connects TRBV5-1 to TRBJ1-1; D is perhaps TRBD1 (5 bases). The CDR3 sequence is 14 residues long. Trimming removed 3 bases at V and 7 bases at J, with 16 bases between. Germline V gene data show CDR1 as SGHRS and CDR2 as YFSETQ. CDR3 region: CASSWGGPGSEAFF. The CDR3 DNA follows: TGCGCCAGCAGCTGGGGGGGACCTGGGAGTGAAGCTTTCTTT.

The chain carries TRBV6-5 and TRBJ2-1; 9 bases fit TRBD2. V shed 2 bases and J 7 bases; nucleotides not matched to a gene: 3. The CDR3 runs to 14 residues. The germline V gene encodes CDR1 MNHEY and CDR2 SVGAGI. CDR3 loop: CASSYGRGGNEQFF. The CDR3, as DNA: TGTGCCAGCAGTTACGGGCGGGGGGGAAATGAGCAGTTCTTC.

The gene calls are TRBV29-1 and TRBJ2-5, with D tentatively TRBD2 (6 bases). V lost 3 bases and J lost 5, with 7 bases in between. The CDR3 sequence is 11 residues long. Germline CDR1 is SQVTM and CDR2 is ANQGSEA. In DNA form, the CDR3 reads TGCAGCGTTGACGCGGGGGAGACCCAGTACTTC. Its translation: CSVDAGETQYF.

This rearrangement joins TRBV19 to TRBJ1-2, with D perhaps matching TRBD1 (5 bases). CDR3 length: 14 residues. Trimming removed 3 bases at V and 3 bases at J, with 11 bases between. Germline V gives CDR1 LNHDA, CDR2 SQIVND (reference sequence). In nucleotides, the CDR3 is TGTGCCAGTAGTATCCGGGACGGTGACTATGGCTACACCTTC. Protein: CASSIRDGDYGYTF.

This chain links TRBV7-6 with TRBJ1-1; weak D call: TRBD1 (6 bases). The germline V gene encodes CDR1 SGHVS and CDR2 FNYEAQ. The CDR3 length is 15 residues. V was clipped by 7 bases and J by 5 bases, with 20 bases between them. CDR3 DNA: TGTGCCAGCACCAGGCGGGCAGGGCAGGGGACTGAAGCTTTCTTT. This gives the protein CASTRRAGQGTEAFF.

V gene TRBV14 combines with J gene TRBJ1-5, with D tentatively TRBD1 (5 bases). CDR1 SGHDN and CDR2 FVKESK come from the germline V gene. The CDR3 sequence is 17 residues long. V was clipped by 4 bases and J by 4 bases, with 20 bases between them. CDR3 sequence (DNA): TGTGCCAGCAGCCTTCGGGGCAAGAACTGGGAAAATCAGCCCCAGCATTTT. As protein: CASSLRGKNWENQPQHF.

This clone came up once. The V call is TRBV5-6, the J call TRBJ1-1; possibly TRBD1 for D (5 bases). CDR1 and CDR2 from the germline V gene are SGHDT and YYEEEE. The V end was cut by 4 bases, the J end by 1 base, with 8 bases between. The CDR3 is made up of 13 amino acids. Here the CDR3 reads CASSVGPNTEAFF. CDR3 nucleotides: TGTGCCAGCAGCGTGGGACCGAACACTGAAGCTTTCTTT.

The gene calls are TRBV19 and TRBJ1-2; tentative D call: TRBD1 (5 bases). Germline V CDR1 and CDR2: LNHDA, SQIVND (reference sequence). Deletions cut 6 bases from V and 4 bases from J, with 15 bases between. The CDR3 totals 14 residues. The CDR3 loop is CASSTAGQGYGYTF. The DNA of the CDR3 is TGTGCCAGTAGCACCGCCGGGCAGGGCTATGGCTACACCTTC.

The rearrangement joins TRBV5-1 to TRBJ2-2, with 9 bases matching TRBD1. This CDR3 has 16 amino acids. Germline loops: CDR1 SGHRS, CDR2 YFSETQ. Trimming cost V 2 bases and J 1 base; bases outside gene matches: 3. CDR3 DNA: TGCGCCAGCAGCTTTGGACAGGGGAAGAACACCGGGGAGCTGTTTTTT. Protein sequence: CASSFGQGKNTGELFF.

This clone was seen only a few times. This chain uses TRBV28 with TRBJ1-3, with TRBD1 as a possible D gene (5 bases). This CDR3 has 15 residues. The V gene's germline CDR1 is MDHEN and CDR2 SYDVKM. Trimming stripped 7 bases from V and 0 bases from J, with 13 bases between. DNA for the CDR3: TGTGCCAGCACCGTAGGGGTGAGCTCTGGAAACACCATATATTTT. Translated, it gives CASTVGVSSGNTIYF.

The chain is built from TRBV11-2 and TRBJ1-2; 8 positions match TRBD1. CDR3 length: 16 amino acids. The V and J ends lost 0 bases and 8 bases, in that order; junction bases with no gene match: 11. Germline assignment: CDR1 SGHAT and CDR2 FQNNGV. The CDR3 DNA sequence: TGTGCCAGCAGCTTAGATGGGAGACAGGGGCGCCGGGGCTACACCTTC. Its protein product is CASSLDGRQGRRGYTF.

This clone is a singleton in its sample. This chain uses TRBV10-3 with TRBJ1-2; 7 positions match TRBD1. V lost 5 bases, J lost 1 base, and 16 bases stayed unmatched. The CDR3 has 18 amino acids. Germline V gene lookup returns CDR1 ENHRY and CDR2 SYGVKD. The chain's CDR3 is CAISRISRQGTINYGYTF. The DNA for the CDR3 is TGTGCCATCAGTCGAATCTCGAGACAGGGAACTATTAACTATGGCTACACCTTC.

The chain carries TRBV7-9 and TRBJ2-5, with D unresolved. Germline CDR1 and CDR2: SEHNR and FQNEAQ (reference sequence). The ends were cut back, 2 bases at V and 2 bases at J, with 3 bases in the middle. The CDR3 has 12 amino acids. The CDR3 coding sequence is TGTGCCAGCAGCTTACGTCAAGAGACCCAGTACTTC. This codes for CASSLRQETQYF.

J is TRBJ2-7 and V is TRBV3-1 (or the pseudogene TRBV3-2); D may be TRBD2 (7 bases). The germline V and J ends were trimmed by 1 base and 5 bases, with 9 bases remaining between them. The germline CDR1 and CDR2 sequences are LGHDT and YNNKEL (reference sequence). This CDR3 has 13 residues. Here the CDR3 reads CASSQGGGHEQYF. The CDR3 DNA sequence: TGTGCCAGCAGCCAAGGGGGGGGCCACGAGCAGTACTTC.

The chain employs TRBV14 and TRBJ1-4; D gene unclear. V lost 1 base and J 5 bases, leaving 11 bases between the germline ends. The CDR3 extends over 15 amino acids. Germline V gene sequence: CDR1 SGHDN, CDR2 FVKESK. In nucleotides, the CDR3 is TGTGCCAGCAGCCAAGTTGCGGGAAGGAATGAAAAACTGTTTTTT. Its protein is CASSQVAGRNEKLFF. The variable domain in full, completed from reference TRBV14 and TRBJ1-4, reads EAGVTQFPSHSVIEKGQTVTLRCDPISGHDNLYWYRRVMGKEIKFLLHFVKESKQDESGMPNNRFLAERTGGTYSTLKVQPAELEDSGVYFCASSQVAGRNEKLFFGSGTQLSVL.

This sequence joins TRBV27 and TRBJ2-5, with 10 bases fitting TRBD1. The CDR3 covers 17 residues. Trimming removed 1 base from V and 4 bases from J; junction bases left unmatched: 9. CDR1 is MNHEY and CDR2 is SMNVEV in the germline V gene (reference sequence). The chain's CDR3 is CASSLYRDRGRGETQYF. In DNA form, the CDR3 reads TGTGCCAGCAGTTTATACCGGGACAGGGGAAGGGGAGAGACCCAGTACTTC.

The J gene is TRBJ2-7, the V gene TRBV19; D is unresolved. This CDR3 is 14 amino acids long. Trimming took off 6 bases at V and 0 bases at J, with 12 bases between the two ends. Germline V gives CDR1 LNHDA, CDR2 SQIVND (reference sequence). This CDR3 is CASRNHQNSYEQYF. The CDR3 nucleotides are TGTGCCAGTAGAAATCACCAGAACTCCTACGAGCAGTACTTC.

This clone was observed once. This sequence joins TRBV11-3 and TRBJ2-3, with TRBD2 identical over 14 bases. J lost 6 bases, V lost 4 bases, and 6 bases had no gene match. In germline, CDR1 is SGHNT, CDR2 YENEEA. The CDR3 is 16 amino acids. In nucleotides, the CDR3 is TGTGCCAGCAGCTCACGGACTAGCGGGGGGTTGGATACGCAGTATTTT. As protein: CASSSRTSGGLDTQYF.